These 9 T cell receptor beta chains share one sample of origin, sequenced in a study of cytomegalovirus exposure and HLA in healthy donors. PCR was performed using 60 Vbeta and 13 Jbeta primers. Sequenced by immunoSEQ multiplex PCR; TCRdb stores in-frame clones only, minus some. The sample records fewer than 250,000 clones, about 80% being singletons. Input material: PBMCs. The receptor set was obtained from a man younger than 35 in good health and CMV-seronegative.

The gene calls are TRBV2 and TRBJ2-7; D not resolved. The V end lost 4 bases, the J end lost 2 bases, and 6 bases lay between the germline ends. Germline V gives CDR1 SNHLY, CDR2 FYNNEI. There are 12 residues in the CDR3. CDR3 DNA: TGTGCCAGCAGTGCAGTCCCCTACGAGCAGTACTTC. Its translation: CASSAVPYEQYF. Variable domain in full (rest from reference TRBV2 and TRBJ2-7): EPEVTQTPSHQVTQMGQEVILRCVPISNHLYFYWYRQILGQKVEFLVSFYNNEISEKSEIFDDQFSVERPDGSNFTLKIRSTKLEDSAMYFCASSAVPYEQYFGPGTRLTVT.

This clone was counted between two and nine times. This chain uses TRBV10-2 with TRBJ1-2, with 7 bases lining up with TRBD1. The V gene's germline CDR1 is WSHSY and CDR2 SAAADI. CDR3 size: 15 residues. The ends lost 2 bases at V and 4 bases at J; junction bases unmatched: 7. CDR3 coding DNA: TGCGCCAGCAGTGAGCCGACCAGGGGGAGCTATGGCTACACCTTC. Translation: CASSEPTRGSYGYTF.

The chain recombines TRBV9 with TRBJ1-1; no clear D gene. The V gene lost 4 bases and the J gene lost 1 base, with 11 bases spanning the gap. This CDR3 comprises 14 residues. CDR1 is SGDLS, CDR2 YYNGEE, per germline. The CDR3 nucleotides read TGTGCCAGCAGCCCCGAATCAGGGAACACTGAAGCTTTCTTT. Residues: CASSPESGNTEAFF.

This clone was observed a few times. Here the CDR3 DNA reads TGCGCCAGCAGCCCTGCTCGAGGCTTTACAAGTGAGCAGTTCTTC. It codes for CASSPARGFTSEQFF. The chain uses TRBV10-1 and TRBJ2-1; D unresolved. The CDR3 runs 15 residues. V was trimmed by 6 bases and J by 9 bases, leaving 21 bases between them. The V gene's germline CDR1 is WNHNN and CDR2 SYGVQD (reference sequence).

J is TRBJ1-5 and V is TRBV4-1; D is uncertain. Trimming took off 0 bases at V and 5 bases at J, with 8 bases between the two ends. The CDR3 is 14 amino acids. Germline V CDR1 and CDR2: MGHRA, YSYEKL. The CDR3 bases are TGCGCCAGCAGCCAAGAGGAGGGTGATCAGCCCCAGCATTTT. Translation gives CASSQEEGDQPQHF.

The chain carries TRBV4-1 and TRBJ2-1; D perhaps matches TRBD1 (5 bases). The ends were cut back, 0 bases at V and 3 bases at J, with 18 bases in the middle. The CDR3 has 18 amino acids. The germline gives CDR1 MGHRA, CDR2 YSYEKL. Here the CDR3 DNA reads TGCGCCAGCAGCCAAGATCTTGGGGCCAAACGAATCTACAATGAGCAGTTCTTC. It translates to CASSQDLGAKRIYNEQFF.

This chain uses TRBV5-1 with TRBJ2-1; 10 nucleotides align to TRBD2. Germline-derived CDR1 and CDR2 are SGHRS and YFSETQ. This CDR3 comprises 15 residues. V gave up 5 bases and J gave up 3 bases; unmatched junction bases: 5. The CDR3 loop is CASSPSGSNYNEQFF. CDR3 DNA: TGCGCCAGCAGTCCTAGCGGGAGTAACTACAATGAGCAGTTCTTC.

This clone was seen a handful of times. The V gene is TRBV19, the J gene TRBJ2-7; TRBD1 aligns across 9 bases. V was pared by 8 bases and J by 5 bases, with 4 bases of the junction left unmatched. The germline gives CDR1 LNHDA, CDR2 SQIVND (reference sequence). The CDR3 extends over 12 amino acids. For the CDR3, the DNA is TGTGCCAGTGAGGGACAGGGACACGAGCAGTACTTC. Encoded protein: CASEGQGHEQYF.

The chain carries TRBV5-1 and TRBJ2-1; 12 nucleotides agree with TRBD2. V lost 0 bases, J lost 2 bases, and 6 bases stayed unmatched. CDR1 and CDR2 from the germline V gene are SGHRS and YFSETQ. This CDR3 contains 18 residues. The CDR3 bases are TGCGCCAGCAGCTTGGCCCTAGCGGGAGGGCCTACCTACAATGAGCAGTTCTTC. Amino acid sequence: CASSLALAGGPTYNEQFF.